This TCR beta chain was documented in a study of T-cell memory formation after mild COVID-19. TCRdb reanalysed the 5' RACE reads using MiXCR and keeps one entry per CDR3 protein. The table has some 440,000 distinct CDR3 sequences, about 23% seen once. This clonotype was seen at least ten times. One end of the junction is discordant with germline, which a read error may explain. There are 16 residues in the CDR3. From germline, CDR1 is SSHAT and CDR2 FNYEAQ (reference sequence). Sequencing input: PBMCs or a T cell subset sorted from them (not recorded which). The chain joins TRBV7-7 to TRBJ2-5; TRBD1 matches at 8 bases. The receptor's source is an adult woman who had mild COVID-19 (a few samples of this study predate the infection). Cell type and time point are not known. CDR3 sequence: CASSLSGQGPQETQYF. CDR3 nucleotide sequence: TGTGCTAGCAGCTTATCAGGACAGGGACCCCAAGAGACCCAGTACTTC.